Listed below are T cell receptor beta chains from one sample, sequenced in a study of blood T cell repertoires in COVID-19. Profiled with immunoSEQ multiplex PCR; TCRdb holds only in-frame clones, not every one. The sample lists around 55,000 clones; roughly 90% were seen once. Sequencing was done on a sample of peripheral blood. The source is a man in his 60s with active COVID-19. CDR3s include the opening cysteine and the closing phenylalanine or tryptophan. The D gene is left open where the match is weak.

V,D,J,DNA,CDR3
TRBV7-3,TRBD1,TRBJ2-7,TGTGCCAGCAGCCGGGACAGGGGGAACGAGCAGTACTTC,CASSRDRGNEQYF
TRBV5-8,TRBD1,TRBJ1-2,TGTGCCAGCAGCTTGAGACAGGGGGACTATGGCTACACCTTC,CASSLRQGDYGYTF
TRBV27,TRBD2,TRBJ2-7,TGTGCCAGCAGTTTGGGGACTAGCGGACTTTACGAGCAGTACTTC,CASSLGTSGLYEQYF
TRBV18,TRBD2,TRBJ2-1,TGTGCCAGCTCACCACCGATTAGCGGGAGGGACAATGAGCAGTTCTTC,CASSPPISGRDNEQFF
TRBV10-3,-,TRBJ1-5,TGTGCCATCAGTGCGGGGGAGGGTCAGCCCCAGCATTTT,CAISAGEGQPQHF
TRBV12-3/TRBV12-4,TRBD1,TRBJ1-5,TGTGCCAGCAGTTTGACAGGGTGGCAGCCCCAGCATTTT,CASSLTGWQPQHF
TRBV10-3,TRBD2,TRBJ2-1,TGTGCCATCAGCAGTAGCCTAGCGGGGACACTGGGCAATGAGCAGTTCTTC,CAISSSLAGTLGNEQFF
TRBV28,-,TRBJ1-2,TGTGCCAGCAGTTTTAGTCTAGCTAACTATGGCTACACCTTC,CASSFSLANYGYTF
TRBV5-4,TRBD2,TRBJ2-7,TGTGCCAGCAGCGACCCGGGACTAGCGGGAGCAGGCGAGTACTTC,CASSDPGLAGAGEYF
TRBV29-1,TRBD1,TRBJ1-5,TGCAGCGTTGTGGACAGGAACAACGCCCAGCCCCAGCATTTT,CSVVDRNNAQPQHF